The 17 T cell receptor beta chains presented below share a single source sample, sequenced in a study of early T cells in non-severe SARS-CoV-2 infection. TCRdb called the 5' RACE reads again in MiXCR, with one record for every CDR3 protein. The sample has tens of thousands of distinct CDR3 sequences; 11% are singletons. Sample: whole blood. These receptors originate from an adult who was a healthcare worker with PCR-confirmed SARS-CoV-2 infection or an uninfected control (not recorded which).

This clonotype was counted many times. CDR3 coding DNA: TGTGCCAACAGGTTGGACACCTCCTCCTACAATGAGCAGTTCTTC. Translating it yields CANRLDTSSYNEQFF. The V call is TRBV28, the J call TRBJ2-1; a possible D gene is TRBD1 (5 bases). The CDR3 has 15 amino acids. Looked up from germline, CDR1 is MDHEN and CDR2 is SYDVKM. Trimming stripped 10 bases from V and 0 bases from J, with 16 bases between. Supplemented by reference TRBV28 and TRBJ2-1, the full variable domain reads DVKVTQSSRYLVKRTGEKVFLECVQDMDHENMFWYRQDPGLGLRLIYFSYDVKMKEKGDIPEGYSVSREKKERFSLILESASTNQTSMYLCANRLDTSSYNEQFFGPGTRLTVL.

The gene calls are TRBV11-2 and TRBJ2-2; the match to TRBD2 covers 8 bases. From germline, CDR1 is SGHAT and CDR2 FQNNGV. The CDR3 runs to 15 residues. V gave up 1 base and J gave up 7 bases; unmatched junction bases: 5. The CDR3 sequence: CASSLAAGEGGELFF. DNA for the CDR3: TGTGCCAGCAGCTTAGCAGCGGGAGAAGGCGGGGAGCTGTTTTTT.

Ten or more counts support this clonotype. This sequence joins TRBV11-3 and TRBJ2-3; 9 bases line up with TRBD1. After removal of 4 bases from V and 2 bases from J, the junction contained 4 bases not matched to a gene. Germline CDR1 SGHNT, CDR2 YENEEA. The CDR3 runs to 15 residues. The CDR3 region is CASSSGQGFTDTQYF. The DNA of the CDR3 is TGTGCCAGCAGCTCAGGACAGGGGTTCACAGATACGCAGTATTTT.

The CDR3 reads CSVSPANTEAFF. The CDR3 region has the DNA TGCAGCGTCAGCCCGGCGAACACTGAAGCTTTCTTT. The chain recombines TRBV29-1 with TRBJ1-1; D ambiguous. CDR1 SQVTM and CDR2 ANQGSEA come from the germline V gene. V lost 6 bases to trimming and J lost 1 base, with 9 bases between them. The CDR3 is 12 residues long.

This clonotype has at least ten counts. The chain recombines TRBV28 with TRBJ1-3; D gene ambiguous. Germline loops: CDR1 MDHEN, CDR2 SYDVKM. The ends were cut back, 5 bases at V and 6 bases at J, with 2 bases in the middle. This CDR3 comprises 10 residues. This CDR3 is CASSKNTIYF. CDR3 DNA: TGTGCCAGCAGTAAAAACACCATATATTTT. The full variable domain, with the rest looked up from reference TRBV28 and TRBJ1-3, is DVKVTQSSRYLVKRTGEKVFLECVQDMDHENMFWYRQDPGLGLRLIYFSYDVKMKEKGDIPEGYSVSREKKERFSLILESASTNQTSMYLCASSKNTIYFGEGSWLTVV.

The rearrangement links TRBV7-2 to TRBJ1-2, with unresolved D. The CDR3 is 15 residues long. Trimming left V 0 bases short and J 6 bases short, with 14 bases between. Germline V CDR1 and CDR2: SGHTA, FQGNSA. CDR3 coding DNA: TGTGCCAGCAGCTTAGCTAGGCAAACCACGGATGGCTACACCTTC. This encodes CASSLARQTTDGYTF.

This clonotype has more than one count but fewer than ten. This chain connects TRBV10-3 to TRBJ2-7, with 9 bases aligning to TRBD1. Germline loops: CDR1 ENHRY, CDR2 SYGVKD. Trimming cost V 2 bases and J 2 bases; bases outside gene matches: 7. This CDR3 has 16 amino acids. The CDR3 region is CAISETGTGKPYEQYF. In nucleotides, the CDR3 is TGTGCCATCAGTGAGACGGGGACAGGGAAACCCTACGAGCAGTACTTC.

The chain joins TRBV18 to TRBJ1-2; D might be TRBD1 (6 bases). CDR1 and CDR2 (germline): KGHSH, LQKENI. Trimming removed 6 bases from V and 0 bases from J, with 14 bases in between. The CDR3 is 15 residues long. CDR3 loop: CASSLGTRPNYGYTF. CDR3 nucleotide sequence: TGTGCCAGCTCTCTCGGGACAAGGCCTAACTATGGCTACACCTTC.

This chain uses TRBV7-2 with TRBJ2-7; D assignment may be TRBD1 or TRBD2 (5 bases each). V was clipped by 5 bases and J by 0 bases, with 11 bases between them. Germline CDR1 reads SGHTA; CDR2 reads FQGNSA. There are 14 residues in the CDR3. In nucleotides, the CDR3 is TGTGCCAGCAGCAGGGACCGGAGCTCCTACGAGCAGTACTTC. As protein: CASSRDRSSYEQYF.

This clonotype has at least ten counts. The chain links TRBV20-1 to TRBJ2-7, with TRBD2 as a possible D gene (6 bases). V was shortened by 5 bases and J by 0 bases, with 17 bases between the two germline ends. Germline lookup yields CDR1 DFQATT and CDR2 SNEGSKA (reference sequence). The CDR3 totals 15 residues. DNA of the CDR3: TGCAGTGCTTTGGGCCTAGCGCCTGACTCCTACGAGCAGTACTTC. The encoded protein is CSALGLAPDSYEQYF.

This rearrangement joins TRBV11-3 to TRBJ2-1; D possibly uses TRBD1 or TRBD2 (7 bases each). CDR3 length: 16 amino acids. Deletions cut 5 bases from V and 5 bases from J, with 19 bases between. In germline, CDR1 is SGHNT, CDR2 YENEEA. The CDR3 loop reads CASSPQGGDHNNEQFF. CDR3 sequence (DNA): TGTGCCAGCAGCCCCCAGGGGGGGGACCACAACAATGAGCAGTTCTTC.

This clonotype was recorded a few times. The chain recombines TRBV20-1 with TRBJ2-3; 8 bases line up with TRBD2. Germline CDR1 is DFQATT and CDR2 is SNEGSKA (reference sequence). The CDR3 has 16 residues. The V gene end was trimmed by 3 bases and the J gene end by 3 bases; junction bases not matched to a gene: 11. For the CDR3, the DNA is TGCAGTGCTAGGGGGTTCGGAGCGGGAGCGACAGATACGCAGTATTTT. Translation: CSARGFGAGATDTQYF.

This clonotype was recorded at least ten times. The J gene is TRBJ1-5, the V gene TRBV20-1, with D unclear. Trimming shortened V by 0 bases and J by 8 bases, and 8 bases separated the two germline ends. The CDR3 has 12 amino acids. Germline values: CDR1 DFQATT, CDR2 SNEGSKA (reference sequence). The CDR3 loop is CSARETAKPQHF. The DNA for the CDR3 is TGCAGTGCTAGAGAGACCGCGAAGCCCCAGCATTTT.

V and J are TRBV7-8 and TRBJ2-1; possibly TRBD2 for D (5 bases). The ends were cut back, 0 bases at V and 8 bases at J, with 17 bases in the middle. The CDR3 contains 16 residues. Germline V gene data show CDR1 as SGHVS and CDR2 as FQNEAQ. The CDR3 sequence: CASSLADRLRGDEQFF. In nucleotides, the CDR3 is TGTGCCAGCAGCTTAGCTGACCGGCTCCGGGGTGATGAGCAGTTCTTC. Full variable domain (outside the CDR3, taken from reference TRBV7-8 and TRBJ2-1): GAGVSQSPRYKVAKRGQDVALRCDPISGHVSLFWYQQALGQGPEFLTYFQNEAQLDKSGLPSDRFFAERPEGSVSTLKIQRTQQEDSAVYLCASSLADRLRGDEQFFGPGTRLTVL.

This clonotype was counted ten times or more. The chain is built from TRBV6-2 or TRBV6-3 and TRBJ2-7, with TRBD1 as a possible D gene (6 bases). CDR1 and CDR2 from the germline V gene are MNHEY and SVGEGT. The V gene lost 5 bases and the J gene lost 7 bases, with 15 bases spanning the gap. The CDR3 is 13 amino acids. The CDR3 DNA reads TGTGCCAGCAGTCGCGGACAGTTGGTTGAGCAGTACTTC. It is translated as CASSRGQLVEQYF.

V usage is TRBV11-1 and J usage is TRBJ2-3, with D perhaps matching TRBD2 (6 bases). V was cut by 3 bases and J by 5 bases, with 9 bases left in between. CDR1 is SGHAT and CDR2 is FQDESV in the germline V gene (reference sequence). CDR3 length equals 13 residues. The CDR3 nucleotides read TGTGCCAGCAGCTTTCCGGGAGTAGATACGCAGTATTTT. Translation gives CASSFPGVDTQYF. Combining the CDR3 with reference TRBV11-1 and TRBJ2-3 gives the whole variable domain EAEVAQSPRYKITEKSQAVAFWCDPISGHATLYWYRQILGQGPELLVQFQDESVVDDSQLPKDRFSAERLKGVDSTLKIQPAELGDSAMYLCASSFPGVDTQYFGPGTRLTVL.

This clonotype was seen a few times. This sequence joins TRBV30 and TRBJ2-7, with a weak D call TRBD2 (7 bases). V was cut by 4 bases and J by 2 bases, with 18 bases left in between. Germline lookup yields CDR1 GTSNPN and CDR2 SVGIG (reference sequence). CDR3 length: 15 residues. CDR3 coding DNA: TGTGCCTGGACCCTAGAGGGGGGGCCCGCCTACGAGCAGTACTTC. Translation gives CAWTLEGGPAYEQYF.